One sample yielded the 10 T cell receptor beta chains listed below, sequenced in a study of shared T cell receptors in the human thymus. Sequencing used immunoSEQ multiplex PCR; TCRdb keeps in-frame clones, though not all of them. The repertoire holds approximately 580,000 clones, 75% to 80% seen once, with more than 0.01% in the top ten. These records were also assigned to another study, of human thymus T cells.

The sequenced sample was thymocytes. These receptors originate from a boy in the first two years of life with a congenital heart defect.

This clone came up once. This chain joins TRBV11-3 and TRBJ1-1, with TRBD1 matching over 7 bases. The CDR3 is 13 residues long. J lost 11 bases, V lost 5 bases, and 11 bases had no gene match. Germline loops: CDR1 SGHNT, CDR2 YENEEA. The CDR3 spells CASSPKGGKRAFF. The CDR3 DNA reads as TGTGCCAGCAGCCCAAAAGGGGGCAAAAGGGCTTTCTTT.

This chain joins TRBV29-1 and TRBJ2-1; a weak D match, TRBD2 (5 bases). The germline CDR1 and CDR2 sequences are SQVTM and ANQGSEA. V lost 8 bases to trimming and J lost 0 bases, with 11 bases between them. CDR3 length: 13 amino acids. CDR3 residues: CSLPGLSYNEQFF. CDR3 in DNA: TGCAGCCTCCCAGGACTCTCCTACAATGAGCAGTTCTTC.

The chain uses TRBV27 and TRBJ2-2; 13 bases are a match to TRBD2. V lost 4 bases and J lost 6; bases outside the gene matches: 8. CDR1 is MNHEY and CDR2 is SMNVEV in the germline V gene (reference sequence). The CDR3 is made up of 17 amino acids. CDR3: CASSYTSGRAPAGELFF. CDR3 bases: TGTGCCAGCAGTTATACTAGCGGGAGGGCCCCCGCCGGGGAGCTGTTTTTT.

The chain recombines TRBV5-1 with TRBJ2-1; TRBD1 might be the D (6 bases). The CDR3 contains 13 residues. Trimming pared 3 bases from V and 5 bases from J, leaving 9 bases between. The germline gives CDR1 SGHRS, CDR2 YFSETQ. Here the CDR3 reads CASSSDSHNEQFF. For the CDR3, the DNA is TGCGCCAGCAGCTCGGACAGCCACAATGAGCAGTTCTTC.

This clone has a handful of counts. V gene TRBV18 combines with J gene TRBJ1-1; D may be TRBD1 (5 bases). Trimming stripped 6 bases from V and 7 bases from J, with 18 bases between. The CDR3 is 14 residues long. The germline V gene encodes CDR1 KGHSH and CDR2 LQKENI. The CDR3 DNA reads TGTGCCAGCTCTCAGGTCAGGGTTACAGTTGAAGCTTTCTTT. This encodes CASSQVRVTVEAFF.

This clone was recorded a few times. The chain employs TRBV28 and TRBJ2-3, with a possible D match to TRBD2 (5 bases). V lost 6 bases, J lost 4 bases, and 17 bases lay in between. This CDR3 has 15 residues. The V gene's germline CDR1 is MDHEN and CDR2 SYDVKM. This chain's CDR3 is CASRTPRARPDTQYF. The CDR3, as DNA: TGTGCCAGCAGAACACCGAGGGCCCGTCCAGATACGCAGTATTTT.

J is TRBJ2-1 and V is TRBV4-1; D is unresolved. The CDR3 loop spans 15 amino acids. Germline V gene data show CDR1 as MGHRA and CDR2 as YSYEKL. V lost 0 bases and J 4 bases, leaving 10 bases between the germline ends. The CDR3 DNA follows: TGCGCCAGCAGCCAAGATCGAGCGTCGTACAATGAGCAGTTCTTC. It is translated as CASSQDRASYNEQFF.

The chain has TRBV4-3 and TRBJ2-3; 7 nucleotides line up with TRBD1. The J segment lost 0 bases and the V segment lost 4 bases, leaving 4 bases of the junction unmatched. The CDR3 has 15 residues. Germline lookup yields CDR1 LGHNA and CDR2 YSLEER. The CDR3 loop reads CASSPRGHSTDTQYF. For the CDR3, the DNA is TGCGCCAGCAGCCCTAGGGGGCATAGCACAGATACGCAGTATTTT.

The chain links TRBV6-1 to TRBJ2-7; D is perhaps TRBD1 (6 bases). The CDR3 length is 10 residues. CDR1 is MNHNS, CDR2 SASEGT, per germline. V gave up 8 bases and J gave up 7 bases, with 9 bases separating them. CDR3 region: CASGRGEQYF. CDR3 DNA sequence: TGTGCCAGCGGCAGGGGAGAGCAGTACTTC.

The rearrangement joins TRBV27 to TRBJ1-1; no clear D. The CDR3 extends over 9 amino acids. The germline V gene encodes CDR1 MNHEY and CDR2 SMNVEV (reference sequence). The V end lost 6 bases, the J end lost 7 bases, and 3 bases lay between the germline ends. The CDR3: CASSNEAFF. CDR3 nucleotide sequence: TGTGCCAGCAGCAATGAAGCTTTCTTT.